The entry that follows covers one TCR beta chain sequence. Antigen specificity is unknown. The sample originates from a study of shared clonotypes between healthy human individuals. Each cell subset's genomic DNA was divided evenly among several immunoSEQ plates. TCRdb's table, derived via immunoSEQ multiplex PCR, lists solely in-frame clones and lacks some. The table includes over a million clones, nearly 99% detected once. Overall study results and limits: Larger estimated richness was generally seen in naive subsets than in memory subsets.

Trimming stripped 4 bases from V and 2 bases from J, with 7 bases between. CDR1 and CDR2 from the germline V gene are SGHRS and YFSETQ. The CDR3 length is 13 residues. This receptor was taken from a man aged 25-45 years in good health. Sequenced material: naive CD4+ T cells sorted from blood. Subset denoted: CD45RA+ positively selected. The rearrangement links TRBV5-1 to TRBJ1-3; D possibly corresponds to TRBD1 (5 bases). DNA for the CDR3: TGCGCCAGCAGCCCAGGGACTGGAAACACCATATATTTT. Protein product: CASSPGTGNTIYF.